This T cell receptor beta chain derives from a study of cytomegalovirus exposure and HLA in healthy donors. General study points: In an earlier analysis, most TCR beta V segments were productive about 87% or about 30% of the time. Later analysis suggested links between common viral pathogens and several top significant clusters. Rarity marked most TCR sequences, yet some public TCRs occurred in many donors.

The CDR3 is 14 residues long. Germline V gene data show CDR1 as SGHVS and CDR2 as FNYEAQ. This clone was counted between two and nine times. The antigen is unknown. Relative to the germline gene, one junction end is altered; a read error may explain this. The PCR made use of 60 Vbeta and 13 Jbeta primers. Methods used by the authors: Some 9.9 million of 80 million or so unique TCR beta chains were shared, per a later count. Here immunoSEQ multiplex PCR was the method, and the copy in TCRdb shows in-frame clones only, minus some. Clone size and the V and J calls come from that table; the DNA yielded D and trimming. The sample comprises 150,000 to 200,000 clones, around 78% of which are singletons, and roughly 2% rests with the top ten.

The chain links TRBV7-6 to TRBJ1-1; 11 bases line up with TRBD1. This receptor was obtained from a man aged 30 to 45 in good health and CMV-seronegative. Material: PBMCs. CDR3 sequence: CASSLAAGTGGFIF. CDR3 bases: TGTGCCAGCAGCTTAGCGGCCGGGACAGGGGGTTTTATCTTT.